The rows below give T cell receptor beta chains drawn from one sample of a study of regulatory T cells in long-lasting Graves disease. TCRdb re-analysed the multiplex PCR reads in MiXCR, keeping a single row per CDR3 protein. The table lists fewer than 450,000 distinct CDR3 sequences, 15% of them singletons. These data also formed part of another study, on T cells in Graves' hyperthyroidism and ophthalmopathy.

This specimen consisted of peripheral blood mononuclear cells (PBMCs), obtained at new diagnosis, from a patient treated with antithyroid drugs. These receptors originate from a woman between 40 and 55 years old with Graves disease. Both conserved end residues are part of each CDR3.

TRBJ2-5 | TRBV4-3 | CASSQEYSGLSQETQYF
TRBJ1-6 | TRBV3-1 | CASSQVEGNSPLHF
TRBJ2-5 | TRBV2 | CASTEAINSLETQYF
TRBJ2-1 | TRBV24-1 | CATSDSLAGGTYNEQFF
TRBJ2-1 | TRBV4-1 | CASSQGQGSSYNEQFF
TRBJ1-2 | TRBV29-1 | CSVDGTTNYGYTF
TRBJ2-7 | TRBV7-9 | CASSQAGTSPYEQYF
TRBJ2-6 | TRBV11-2 | CASSLELGGANVLTF
TRBJ2-7 | TRBV19 | CASSMAGESSYEQYF
TRBJ2-7 | TRBV6-1 | CASHRGQGYEQYF
TRBJ1-3 | TRBV20-1 | CSASSGSGNTIYF
TRBJ2-5 | TRBV7-9 | CASSATTADQETQYF
TRBJ2-7 | TRBV12-3/TRBV12-4 | CASSLAGQVAKGEQYF
TRBJ1-3 | TRBV12-3/TRBV12-4 | CASSDSRGGGSGNTIYF
TRBJ1-5 | TRBV3-1 | CASSQDRGHDQPQHF
TRBJ2-3 | TRBV19 | CASSIGDTYTDTQYF
TRBJ2-5 | TRBV7-6 | CASSPRLSGVETQYF
TRBJ2-2 | TRBV3-1 | CASSHRAGGTLGELFF
TRBJ2-1 | TRBV25-1 | CASSSMRTSGLTYNEQFF
TRBJ2-2 | TRBV20-1 | CSAFSAGELFF
TRBJ2-7 | TRBV11-2 | CASSPLAGGNYEQYF
TRBJ2-1 | TRBV7-9 | CASSPPAGTGKGSYNEQFF
TRBJ1-2 | TRBV5-1 | CASSLAGTGGYGYTF
TRBJ2-7 | TRBV20-1 | CSASGVAGMTYEQYF
TRBJ2-2 | TRBV19 | CASSIDAGGTGELFF
TRBJ2-7 | TRBV6-5 | CASSYVGGEQYF
TRBJ1-4 | TRBV27 | CASSIQEGEKLFF
TRBJ2-7 | TRBV10-2 | CASKRAGGAYEQYF
TRBJ1-4 | TRBV27 | CASSPRQGWEKLFF
TRBJ2-3 | TRBV3-1 | CASSKTGTPPGDTQYF
TRBJ2-5 | TRBV4-3 | CASSQDGTQRETQYF
TRBJ1-5 | TRBV3-1 | CASSQGFLQPQHF
TRBJ2-2 | TRBV9 | CASSQSGSGTGELFF
TRBJ2-1 | TRBV6-1 | CASRALIRLVADNEQFF
TRBJ2-7 | TRBV10-2 | CASSESRSAYEQYF
TRBJ1-2 | TRBV11-2 | CASSLSTDRASANYGYTF
TRBJ2-3 | TRBV6-2/TRBV6-3 | CASRGRLSTDTQYF